The present T cell receptor beta chain was sequenced within a study of a mutant IDH1 vaccine in newly diagnosed glioma. About the research overall: It was radiotherapy, temozolomide, or both that patients received previously, with most receiving both. Study-wide points: Overall, more than 80% of patients had vaccine-induced immune responses.

As for this clone: What it binds is unknown.

Sequencing was performed with immunoSEQ multiplex PCR; in TCRdb, only in-frame clones are kept and a portion is missing. The data show about 50,000 clones, about 81% seen once. Time point described: week 47, end of study. One vaccine dose held 300 ug of mutant IDH1 20-mer peptide and came with topical imiquimod. In weeks 1, 3, 5, 7, 11, 15, 19 and 23, patients were immunized, eight times in all. Trimming took 2 bases from V and 0 from J; bases not matched to a gene: 9. Germline values: CDR1 MNHNS, CDR2 SASEGT. The length of the CDR3 is 18 residues. This receptor was taken from a woman in her 30s with glioma. Some clones in this sample may be carry-over from other donors' samples. Here the sequenced sample was PBMCs, taken from a glioma patient whose treatment included an IDH1 peptide vaccine. This chain connects TRBV6-1 to TRBJ2-7; 11 nucleotides agree with TRBD2. The CDR3 here is CASSELLAGESPSYEQYF. DNA of the CDR3: TGTGCCAGCAGTGAATTACTAGCGGGAGAATCTCCCTCCTACGAGCAGTACTTC.